Listed here is a single T cell receptor beta chain. The sample is drawn from a study of blood T cell repertoires in COVID-19. Participant ages covered about 18 to 100 years across some 25 US areas. Cohorts were assigned according to the clinical history that participants reported. The CDR3 loop spans 18 amino acids. CDR1 SGHVS and CDR2 FQNEAQ come from the germline V gene. J was trimmed by 8 bases and V by 1 base; bases with no gene match: 19. The protocol was immunoSEQ multiplex PCR, while the TCRdb copy is restricted to in-frame clones and leaves out a portion. The table lists fewer than 500,000 clones, 70% to 90% of them singletons.

This clonotype was sampled from a woman in her 30s with acute COVID-19. V is TRBV7-8 and J is TRBJ1-2; 7 bases line up with TRBD1. Sequenced input: PBMCs or T cells enriched from blood (not recorded which). The CDR3: CASSLGKTGTVFQVGYTF. In DNA, the CDR3 is TGTGCCAGCAGCTTAGGAAAAACAGGGACAGTTTTTCAAGTAGGCTACACCTTC.